The present TCR beta chain was sequenced within a study of T cells in Graves' hyperthyroidism and ophthalmopathy. Study conclusions and caveats: Most expanded thyroid clonotypes above 0.001 recurred in blood. Ophthalmopathy was model-predicted a median roughly 6.3 months pre-onset.

About 10 ml fresh peripheral blood yielded the PBMCs. The germline V gene encodes CDR1 LNHNV and CDR2 YYDKDF (reference sequence). V gave up 0 bases and J gave up 4 bases; unmatched junction bases: 1. CDR3 length: 16 amino acids. As concerns this clonotype: No antigen is known for it.

TCR beta CDR3 sequences were amplified from RNA transcripts. During a first-round RT-PCR of the TCR CDR3, the HTBI primer set was used. In TCRdb, the multiplex PCR reads were re-called with MiXCR into one record per CDR3 protein. The data show about 250,000 distinct CDR3 sequences, about 16% seen once. The chain has TRBV15 and TRBJ2-3; TRBD2 aligns across 13 bases. This TCR was recovered from a woman aged 50 to 65 with Graves' hyperthyroidism that later progressed to Graves' ophthalmopathy. Sequencing was performed on blood. Here the CDR3 reads CATSRETSGRSDTQYF. The CDR3 DNA reads as TGTGCCACCAGCAGAGAGACTAGCGGGAGGTCAGATACGCAGTATTTT.